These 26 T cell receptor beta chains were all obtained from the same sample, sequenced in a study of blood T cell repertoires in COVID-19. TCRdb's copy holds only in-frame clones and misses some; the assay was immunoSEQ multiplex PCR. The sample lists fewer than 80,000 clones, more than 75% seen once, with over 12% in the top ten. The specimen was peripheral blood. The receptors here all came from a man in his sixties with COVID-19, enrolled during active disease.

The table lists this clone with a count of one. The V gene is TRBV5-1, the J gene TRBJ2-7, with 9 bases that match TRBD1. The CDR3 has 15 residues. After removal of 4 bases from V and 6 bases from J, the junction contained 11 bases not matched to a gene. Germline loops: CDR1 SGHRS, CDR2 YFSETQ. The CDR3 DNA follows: TGCGCCAGCAGCGAAACCGGGACAGGGAGAAGCGAGCAGTACTTC. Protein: CASSETGTGRSEQYF.

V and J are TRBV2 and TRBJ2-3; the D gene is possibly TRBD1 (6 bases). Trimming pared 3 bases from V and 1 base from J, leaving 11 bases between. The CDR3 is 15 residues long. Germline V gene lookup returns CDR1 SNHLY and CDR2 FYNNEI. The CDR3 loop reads CASSEGHIGTDTQYF. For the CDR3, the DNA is TGTGCCAGCAGTGAGGGACACATCGGCACAGATACGCAGTATTTT.

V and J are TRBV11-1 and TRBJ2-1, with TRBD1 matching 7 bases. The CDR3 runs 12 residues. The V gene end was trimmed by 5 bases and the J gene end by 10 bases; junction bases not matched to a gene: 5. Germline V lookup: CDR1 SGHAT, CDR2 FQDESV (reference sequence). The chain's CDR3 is CASSPDRAEQFF. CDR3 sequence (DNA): TGTGCCAGCAGCCCCGACAGGGCAGAGCAGTTCTTC.

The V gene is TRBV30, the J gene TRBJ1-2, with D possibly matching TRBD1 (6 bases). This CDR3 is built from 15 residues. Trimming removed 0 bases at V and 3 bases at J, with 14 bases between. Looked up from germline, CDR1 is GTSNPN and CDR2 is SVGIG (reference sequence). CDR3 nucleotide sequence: TGTGCCTGGAGTGTACTGGGGGCCCGGGACTATGGCTACACCTTC. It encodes CAWSVLGARDYGYTF.

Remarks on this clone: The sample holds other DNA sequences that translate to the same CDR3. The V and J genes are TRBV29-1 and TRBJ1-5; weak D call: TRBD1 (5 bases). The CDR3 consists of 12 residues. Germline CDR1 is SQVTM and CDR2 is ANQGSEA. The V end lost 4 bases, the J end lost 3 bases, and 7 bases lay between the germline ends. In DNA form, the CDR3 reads TGCAGCGTTGGGGGGGACAATCAGCCCCAGCATTTT. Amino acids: CSVGGDNQPQHF.

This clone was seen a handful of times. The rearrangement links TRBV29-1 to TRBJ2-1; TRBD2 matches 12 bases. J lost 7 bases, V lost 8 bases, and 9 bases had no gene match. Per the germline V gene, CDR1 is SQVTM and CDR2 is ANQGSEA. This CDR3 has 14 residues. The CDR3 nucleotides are TGCAGCACCGCCCCGACTAGCGGGAGAAATGAGCAGTTCTTC. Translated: CSTAPTSGRNEQFF.

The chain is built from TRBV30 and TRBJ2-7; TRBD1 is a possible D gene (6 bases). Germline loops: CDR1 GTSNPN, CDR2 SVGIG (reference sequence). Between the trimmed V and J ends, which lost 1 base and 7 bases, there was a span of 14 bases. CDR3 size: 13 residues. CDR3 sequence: CAWSGGGDQEQYF. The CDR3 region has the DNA TGTGCCTGGAGTGGAGGGGGAGATCAGGAGCAGTACTTC.

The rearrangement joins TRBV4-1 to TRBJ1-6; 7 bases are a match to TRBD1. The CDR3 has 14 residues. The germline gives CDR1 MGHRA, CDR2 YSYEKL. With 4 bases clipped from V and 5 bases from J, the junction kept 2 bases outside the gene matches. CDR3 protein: CASSRDRDNSPLHF. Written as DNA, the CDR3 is TGCGCCAGCAGCCGGGACAGAGATAATTCACCCCTCCACTTT.

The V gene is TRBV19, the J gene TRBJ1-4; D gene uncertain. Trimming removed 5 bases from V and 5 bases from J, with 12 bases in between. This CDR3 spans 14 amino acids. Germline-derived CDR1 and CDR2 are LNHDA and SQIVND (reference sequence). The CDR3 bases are TGTGCCAGTAGTCCCGGATCGGGGAATGAAAAACTGTTTTTT. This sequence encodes CASSPGSGNEKLFF.

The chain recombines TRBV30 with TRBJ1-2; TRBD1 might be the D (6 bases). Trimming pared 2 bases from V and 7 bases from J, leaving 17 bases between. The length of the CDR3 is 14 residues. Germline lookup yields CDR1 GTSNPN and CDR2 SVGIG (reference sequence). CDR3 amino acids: CAWSRQASSGGYTF. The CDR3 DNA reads TGTGCCTGGAGTCGACAGGCCTCCTCGGGTGGCTACACCTTC.

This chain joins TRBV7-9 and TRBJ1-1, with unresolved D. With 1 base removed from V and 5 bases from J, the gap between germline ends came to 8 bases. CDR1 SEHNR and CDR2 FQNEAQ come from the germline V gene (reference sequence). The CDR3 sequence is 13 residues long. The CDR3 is CASSLEGGTEAFF. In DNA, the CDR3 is TGTGCCAGCAGCTTAGAGGGAGGGACTGAAGCTTTCTTT.

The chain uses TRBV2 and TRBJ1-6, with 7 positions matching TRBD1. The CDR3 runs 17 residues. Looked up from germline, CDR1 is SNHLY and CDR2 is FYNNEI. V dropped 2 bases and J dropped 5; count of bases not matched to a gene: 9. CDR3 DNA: TGTGCCAGCAGTGAAAAATTCCCCGGGACAGATAATTCACCCCTCCACTTT. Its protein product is CASSEKFPGTDNSPLHF.

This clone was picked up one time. The CDR3 spells CASSLRSLENTGELFF. CDR3 bases: TGCGCCAGCAGCTTGCGGAGCCTAGAGAACACCGGGGAGCTGTTTTTT. The genes are TRBV5-1 and TRBJ2-2, with no clear D. CDR1 is SGHRS, CDR2 YFSETQ, per germline. The CDR3 runs 16 residues. The germline V and J ends were trimmed by 1 base and 1 base, with 11 bases remaining between them.

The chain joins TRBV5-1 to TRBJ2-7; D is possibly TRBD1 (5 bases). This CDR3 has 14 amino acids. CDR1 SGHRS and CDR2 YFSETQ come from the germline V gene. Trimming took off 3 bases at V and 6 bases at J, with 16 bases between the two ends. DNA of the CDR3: TGCGCCAGCAGCTCGGCAGGCCGCAGGGCCGAGCAGTACTTC. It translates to CASSSAGRRAEQYF.

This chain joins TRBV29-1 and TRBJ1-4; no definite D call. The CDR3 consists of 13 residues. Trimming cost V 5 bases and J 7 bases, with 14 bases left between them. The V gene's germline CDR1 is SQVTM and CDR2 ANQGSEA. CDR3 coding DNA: TGCAGCGTTAGCATCCTAGGAGGTGAAAAACTGTTTTTT. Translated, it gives CSVSILGGEKLFF.

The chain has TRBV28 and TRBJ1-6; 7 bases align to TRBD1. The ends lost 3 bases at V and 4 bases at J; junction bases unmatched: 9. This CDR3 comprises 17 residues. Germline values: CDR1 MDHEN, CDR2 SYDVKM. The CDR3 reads CASSLSRGRFYNSPLHF. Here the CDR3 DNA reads TGTGCCAGCAGTTTGAGCAGGGGGAGGTTTTATAATTCACCCCTCCACTTT.

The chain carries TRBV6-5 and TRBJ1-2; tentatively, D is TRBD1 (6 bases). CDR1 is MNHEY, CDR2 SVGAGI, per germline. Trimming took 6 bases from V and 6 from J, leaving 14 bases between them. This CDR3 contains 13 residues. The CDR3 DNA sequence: TGTGCCAGCAGGCTTCAGGGGTCGGATGGCTACACCTTC. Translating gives CASRLQGSDGYTF.

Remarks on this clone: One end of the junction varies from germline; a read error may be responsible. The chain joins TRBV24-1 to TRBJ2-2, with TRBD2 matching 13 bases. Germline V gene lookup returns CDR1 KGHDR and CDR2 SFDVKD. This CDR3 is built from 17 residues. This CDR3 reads CATSGLAGVSKTGELFF. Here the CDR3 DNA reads TGTGCCACCTCCGGACTAGCGGGAGTATCGAAAACCGGGGAGCTGTTTTTT.

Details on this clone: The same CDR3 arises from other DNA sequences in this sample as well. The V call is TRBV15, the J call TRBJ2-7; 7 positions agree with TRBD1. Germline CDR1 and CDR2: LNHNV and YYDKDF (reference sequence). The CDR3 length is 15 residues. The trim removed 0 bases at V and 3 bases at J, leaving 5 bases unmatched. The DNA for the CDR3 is TGTGCCACCAGCAGAGACAGGGGGAGACTCTACGAGCAGTACTTC. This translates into CATSRDRGRLYEQYF.

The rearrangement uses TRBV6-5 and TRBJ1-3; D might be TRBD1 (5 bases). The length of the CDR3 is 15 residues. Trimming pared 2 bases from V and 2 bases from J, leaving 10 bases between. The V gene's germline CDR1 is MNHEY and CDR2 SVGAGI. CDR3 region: CASSYGGGPGNTIYF. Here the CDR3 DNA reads TGTGCCAGCAGTTACGGGGGAGGGCCTGGAAACACCATATATTTT.

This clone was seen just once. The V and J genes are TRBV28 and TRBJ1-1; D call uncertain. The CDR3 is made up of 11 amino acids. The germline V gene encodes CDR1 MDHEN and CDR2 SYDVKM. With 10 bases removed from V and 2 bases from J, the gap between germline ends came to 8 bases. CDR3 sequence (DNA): TGTGCCATCTCCAGAAACACTGAAGCTTTCTTT. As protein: CAISRNTEAFF.

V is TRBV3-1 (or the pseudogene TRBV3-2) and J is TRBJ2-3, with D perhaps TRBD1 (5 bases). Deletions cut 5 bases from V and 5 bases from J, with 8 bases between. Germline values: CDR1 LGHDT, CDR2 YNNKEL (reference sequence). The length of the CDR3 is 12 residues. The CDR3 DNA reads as TGTGCCAGCAGCAACGACAGAGATACGCAGTATTTT. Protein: CASSNDRDTQYF.

In DNA, the CDR3 is TGTGCCAGCAGCGCGGGACTAGCGGGGGGCGGAGAGACCCAGTACTTC. Translating gives CASSAGLAGGGETQYF. This rearrangement joins TRBV5-5 to TRBJ2-5; TRBD2 matches at 15 bases. CDR3 length: 16 residues. Germline V lookup: CDR1 SGHKS, CDR2 YYEKEE (reference sequence). V gave up 4 bases and J gave up 4 bases; unmatched junction bases: 5.

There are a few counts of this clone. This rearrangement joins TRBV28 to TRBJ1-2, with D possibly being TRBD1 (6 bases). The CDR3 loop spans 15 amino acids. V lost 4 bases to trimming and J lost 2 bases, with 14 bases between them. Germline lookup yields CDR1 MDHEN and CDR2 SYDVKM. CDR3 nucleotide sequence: TGTGCCAGCAGTTCTATAGACAGGCCGAACTATGGCTACACCTTC. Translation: CASSSIDRPNYGYTF.

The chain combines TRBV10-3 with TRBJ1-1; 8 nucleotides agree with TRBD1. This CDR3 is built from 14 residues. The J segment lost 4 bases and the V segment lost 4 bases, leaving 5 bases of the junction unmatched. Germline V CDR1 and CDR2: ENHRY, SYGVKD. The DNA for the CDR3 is TGTGCCATCAGTGGCCAGGGGGCGGCCACTGAAGCTTTCTTT. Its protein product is CAISGQGAATEAFF.

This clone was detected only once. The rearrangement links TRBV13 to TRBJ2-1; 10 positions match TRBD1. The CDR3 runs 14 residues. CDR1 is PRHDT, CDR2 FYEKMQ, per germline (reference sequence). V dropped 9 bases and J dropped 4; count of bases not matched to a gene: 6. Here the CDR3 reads CASTRTGGYNEQFF. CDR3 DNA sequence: TGTGCCAGTACCCGGACAGGGGGTTACAATGAGCAGTTCTTC.